The rows below give T cell receptor beta chains drawn from one sample of a study of blood T cell repertoires in COVID-19. Assay used: immunoSEQ multiplex PCR; TCRdb lists only in-frame clones, some missing. The sample has about 180,000 clones, more than 80% seen once. Sequencing was done on a sample of PBMCs or T cells enriched from blood (not recorded which). These receptors were taken from a man aged 35-49 years who had recovered from COVID-19. Both conserved end residues are trimmed from each CDR3. D genes are given only for firm matches.

>TRBV19|.|TRBJ2-1
ASSTAASSYNEQF
>TRBV5-1|TRBD1|TRBJ1-2
ASSPSGQAPEGYT
>TRBV18|.|TRBJ2-5
ASSYYQETQY
>TRBV4-1|.|TRBJ2-1
ASSQGPRGPASSYNEQF
>TRBV7-6|.|TRBJ1-5
ASSSLAARNQPQH
>TRBV3-1/TRBV3-2|.|TRBJ2-1
ASSQVTGEQF
>TRBV18|.|TRBJ1-2
ASSPSSANYGYT
>TRBV5-1|.|TRBJ1-1
ASSAHENTEAF
>TRBV27|TRBD2|TRBJ2-1
ASNPASGSYNEQF
>TRBV28|TRBD1|TRBJ1-4
ASGWGQGHEKLF